The 10 T cell receptor beta chains in this list originate from one sample, sequenced in a study of PD-1 blockade in classical Hodgkin lymphoma (dated by TCRdb to 2018 to 2021). Library generation was performed with the immunoSEQ multiplex PCR assay. TCRdb provides this immuneACCESS table in a form limited to in-frame rearrangements. Some clones are lacking; in checked studies, under half of them reflect an unresolved V gene, and why the rest are absent is not known. The sample records about 15,000 clones, approximately 90% of which are singletons. Together, the top ten hold around 5% of the sample. Per the publication, the time point label means: newly diagnosed, previously untreated cHL patient sample. Magnetic negative selection with a Miltenyi CD8+ T cell isolation kit was used to purify CD8+ T cells from thawed PBMCs. The sample taken for sequencing was CD8+ T cells from blood. These receptors were obtained from a human donor with classical Hodgkin lymphoma.

This chain joins TRBV27 and TRBJ2-1; D not certain. This CDR3 spans 11 amino acids. The germline V gene encodes CDR1 MNHEY and CDR2 SMNVEV (reference sequence). V lost 2 bases and J lost 6, with 2 bases in between. The CDR3 nucleotides are TGTGCCAGCAGTTTAAGCAATGAGCAGTTCTTC. Protein sequence: CASSLSNEQFF.

V usage is TRBV14 and J usage is TRBJ1-4; D remains ambiguous. V lost 0 bases and J 1 base, leaving 6 bases between the germline ends. CDR1 and CDR2 (germline): SGHDN, FVKESK. This CDR3 is built from 15 residues. The CDR3 spells CASSQEWGTNEKLFF. CDR3 bases: TGTGCCAGCAGCCAAGAGTGGGGAACTAATGAAAAACTGTTTTTT.

The rearrangement joins TRBV7-9 to TRBJ2-5; D gene unclear. CDR1 is SEHNR, CDR2 FQNEAQ, per germline (reference sequence). The CDR3 spans 13 residues. V lost 5 bases to trimming and J lost 7 bases, with 14 bases between them. DNA for the CDR3: TGTGCCAGCAGCCCCCCTCCCTCTTTGACCCAGTACTTC. This translates into CASSPPPSLTQYF.

This clone occurred once. The chain couples TRBV28 to TRBJ2-5; no clear D. Deletions cut 4 bases from V and 5 bases from J, with 17 bases between. The CDR3 contains 15 residues. Germline CDR1 reads MDHEN; CDR2 reads SYDVKM. CDR3 nucleotides: TGTGCCAGCAGTTCCCCGGGCCGACGGCGGGAGACCCAGTACTTC. Translated, it gives CASSSPGRRRETQYF.

This chain links TRBV27 with TRBJ2-5, with TRBD2 matching over 7 bases. The ends lost 3 bases at V and 8 bases at J; junction bases unmatched: 6. The CDR3 consists of 13 residues. Germline CDR1 is MNHEY and CDR2 is SMNVEV (reference sequence). The CDR3 region is CASSFGGGTTQYF. DNA for the CDR3: TGTGCCAGCAGTTTTGGGGGGGGGACTACCCAGTACTTC.

The chain employs TRBV11-2 and TRBJ1-4; D ambiguous. Germline V gene sequence: CDR1 SGHAT, CDR2 FQNNGV. The CDR3 has 17 residues. Deletions cut 2 bases from V and 5 bases from J, with 18 bases between. The CDR3 reads CASSLNLLVNTNEKLFF. The CDR3, as DNA: TGTGCCAGCAGCTTAAATCTTCTCGTCAATACAAATGAAAAACTGTTTTTT.

This clone was picked up one time. V usage is TRBV15 and J usage is TRBJ2-7; 7 bases fit TRBD2. V lost 8 bases to trimming and J lost 5 bases; unmatched junction nucleotides: 9. CDR3 length: 13 amino acids. Germline V gene lookup returns CDR1 LNHNV and CDR2 YYDKDF (reference sequence). The CDR3 DNA reads as TGTGCCACCGGCGGAGGGAGGGTCAACGAGCAGTACTTC. This gives the protein CATGGGRVNEQYF.

The chain is built from TRBV4-1 and TRBJ2-5; a possible D gene is TRBD1 (5 bases). The length of the CDR3 is 17 residues. Trimming took off 0 bases at V and 5 bases at J, with 19 bases between the two ends. Germline V gene sequence: CDR1 MGHRA, CDR2 YSYEKL. The CDR3 spells CASSQDPGRVGEETQYF. The CDR3, as DNA: TGCGCCAGCAGCCAAGACCCAGGCAGGGTAGGTGAGGAGACCCAGTACTTC.

This chain links TRBV5-6 with TRBJ1-2; 11 bases agree with TRBD1. This CDR3 has 14 amino acids. Germline loops: CDR1 SGHDT, CDR2 YYEEEE. The trim removed 4 bases at V and 5 bases at J, leaving 4 bases unmatched. The CDR3: CASSPGTGGYGYTF. The CDR3 region has the DNA TGTGCCAGCAGCCCCGGGACAGGGGGTTATGGCTACACCTTC. Drawing the rest from reference TRBV5-6 and TRBJ1-2, the complete variable domain is DAGVTQSPTHLIKTRGQQVTLRCSPKSGHDTVSWYQQALGQGPQFIFQYYEEEERQRGNFPDRFSGHQFPNYSSELNVNALLLGDSALYLCASSPGTGGYGYTFGSGTRLTVV.

The V gene is TRBV10-2, the J gene TRBJ2-1; D is unresolved. The CDR3 sequence is 14 residues long. The germline V and J ends were trimmed by 5 bases and 1 base, with 9 bases remaining between them. Germline V gene lookup returns CDR1 WSHSY and CDR2 SAAADI. The CDR3 reads CASSLGVSYNEQFF. CDR3 nucleotides: TGCGCCAGCAGTTTAGGCGTGTCCTACAATGAGCAGTTCTTC.